This T cell receptor beta chain was sequenced during a study of radiotherapy plus CTLA-4 blockade in lung cancer. About the study: Disease control was seen in 31% of patients, objective responses in about 18%. Study-wide points: An expansion of tumor-derived TCR clones occurred in blood after radiotherapy plus ipilimumab.

The assay was immunoSEQ multiplex PCR, and TCRdb's table has in-frame clones only and misses some. This table holds fewer than 55,000 clones, roughly 85% found once. The V and J ends lost 3 bases and 1 base respectively, with 12 bases between them. Germline V gene lookup returns CDR1 LNHDA and CDR2 SQIVND (reference sequence). This CDR3 is built from 16 residues. With ipilimumab providing CTLA-4 blockade, focal radiation was administered to patients who had chemo-refractory metastatic non-small-cell lung cancer. On this clone itself: Antigen: not known.

The origin of this receptor is a human donor with non-small cell lung cancer whose response to radiotherapy plus ipilimumab could not be evaluated. This specimen consisted of peripheral blood, obtained from a patient treated with radiotherapy plus ipilimumab. The chain couples TRBV19 to TRBJ2-2, with a possible D match to TRBD1 (6 bases). This CDR3 is CASSIRQVQNTGELFF. As DNA, the CDR3 is TGTGCCAGTAGTATCCGACAGGTCCAGAACACCGGGGAGCTGTTTTTT. The full variable domain, completed using reference TRBV19 and TRBJ2-2, is DGGITQSPKYLFRKEGQNVTLSCEQNLNHDAMYWYRQDPGQGLRLIYYSQIVNDFQKGDIAEGYSVSREKKESFPLTVTSAQKNPTAFYLCASSIRQVQNTGELFFGEGSRLTVL.